The TCR beta chain described here comes from a study of cytomegalovirus exposure and HLA in healthy donors. Findings and caveats of the study: The authors listed roughly 150 TCR beta chains as cytomegalovirus-associated. Within a later analysis, the majority of CMV-associated TCR beta chains appeared HLA-restricted.

Amplification used 60 Vbeta primers and 13 Jbeta primers. This table comes from immunoSEQ multiplex PCR, and its TCRdb copy is limited to in-frame clones, with some not included. The sample has roughly 120,000 clones; less than 85% are singletons. The CDR3 runs 13 residues. CDR1 is SGHTA and CDR2 is FQGTGA in the germline V gene. Deletions cut 2 bases from V and 7 bases from J, with 9 bases between. Concerning this clone itself: Its target is unknown.

This receptor was taken from a woman aged 35 to 49 in good health and CMV-seropositive. The rearrangement uses TRBV7-3 and TRBJ2-1, with unresolved D. Specimen: PBMCs. CDR3 amino acids: CASSLGAKNEQFF. The CDR3 DNA sequence: TGTGCCAGCAGCTTAGGAGCTAAGAATGAGCAGTTCTTC.